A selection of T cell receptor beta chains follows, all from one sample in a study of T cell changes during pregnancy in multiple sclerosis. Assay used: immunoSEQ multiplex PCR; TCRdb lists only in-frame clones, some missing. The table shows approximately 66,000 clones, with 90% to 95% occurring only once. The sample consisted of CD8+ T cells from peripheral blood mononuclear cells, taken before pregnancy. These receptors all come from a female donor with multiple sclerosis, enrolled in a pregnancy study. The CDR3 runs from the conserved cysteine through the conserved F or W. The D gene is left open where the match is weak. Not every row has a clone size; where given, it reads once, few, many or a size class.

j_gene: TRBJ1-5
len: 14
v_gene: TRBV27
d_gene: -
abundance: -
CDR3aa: CASSLWEGDQPQHF
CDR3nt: TGTGCCAGCAGTTTATGGGAGGGGGATCAGCCCCAGCATTTT

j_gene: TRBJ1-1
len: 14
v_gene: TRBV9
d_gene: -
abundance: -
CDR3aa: CASSVGDLGGEAFF
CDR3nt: TGTGCCAGCAGCGTAGGGGACTTGGGGGGTGAAGCTTTCTTT

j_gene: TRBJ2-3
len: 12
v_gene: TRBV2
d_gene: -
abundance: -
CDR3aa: CASSSTRDTQYF
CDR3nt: TGTGCCAGCAGCTCCACTAGGGATACGCAGTATTTT

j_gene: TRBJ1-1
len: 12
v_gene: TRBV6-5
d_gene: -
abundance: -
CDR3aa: CASAAGNTEAFF
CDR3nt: TGTGCCAGCGCCGCGGGGAACACTGAAGCTTTCTTT

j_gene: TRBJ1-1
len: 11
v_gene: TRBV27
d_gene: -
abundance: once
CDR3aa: CASSSPTEAFF
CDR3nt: TGTGCCAGCAGTAGCCCGACTGAAGCTTTCTTT

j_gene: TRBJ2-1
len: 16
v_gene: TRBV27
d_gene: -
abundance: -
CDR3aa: CASSFGGGSGYNEQFF
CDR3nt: TGTGCCAGCAGTTTTGGCGGGGGCTCGGGGTACAATGAGCAGTTCTTC

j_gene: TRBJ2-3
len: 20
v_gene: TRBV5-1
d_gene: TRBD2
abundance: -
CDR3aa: CASSLAGVLAGGTDTDTQYF
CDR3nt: TGCGCCAGCAGCTTGGCCGGAGTACTAGCGGGGGGAACAGACACAGATACGCAGTATTTT

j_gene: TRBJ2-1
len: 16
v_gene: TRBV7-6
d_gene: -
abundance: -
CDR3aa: CASSLFDERRDNEQFF
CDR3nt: TGTGCCAGCAGCTTATTTGATGAGCGGAGAGACAATGAGCAGTTCTTC

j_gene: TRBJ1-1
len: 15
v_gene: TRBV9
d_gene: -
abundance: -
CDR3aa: CASSESYRDITEAFF
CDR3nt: TGTGCCAGCAGCGAATCCTACAGGGATATCACTGAAGCTTTCTTT

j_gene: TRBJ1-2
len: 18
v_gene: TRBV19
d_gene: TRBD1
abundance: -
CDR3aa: CATLSGGDRVVDDYGYTF
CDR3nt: TGTGCCACCCTCTCGGGGGGGGACAGGGTGGTTGACGACTATGGCTACACCTTC

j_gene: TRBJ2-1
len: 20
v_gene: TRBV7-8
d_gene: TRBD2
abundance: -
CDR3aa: CASSPRGSGGLFSSYNEQFF
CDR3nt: TGTGCCAGCAGCCCCCGGGGTAGCGGGGGCCTCTTTAGCTCCTACAATGAGCAGTTCTTC

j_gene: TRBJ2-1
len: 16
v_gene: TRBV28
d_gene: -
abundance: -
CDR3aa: CASSFVPGEAYNEQFF
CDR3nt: TGTGCCAGCAGTTTCGTCCCGGGGGAAGCCTACAATGAGCAGTTCTTC

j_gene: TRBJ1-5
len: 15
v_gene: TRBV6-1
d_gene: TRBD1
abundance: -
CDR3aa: CASGGQEIFHQPQHF
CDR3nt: TGTGCCAGCGGGGGACAGGAGATTTTCCATCAGCCCCAGCATTTT

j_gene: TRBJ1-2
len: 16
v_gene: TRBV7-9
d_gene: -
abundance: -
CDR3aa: CASSLDRNPLSYGYTF
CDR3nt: TGTGCCAGCAGCTTAGACAGGAATCCCCTTTCCTATGGCTACACCTTC

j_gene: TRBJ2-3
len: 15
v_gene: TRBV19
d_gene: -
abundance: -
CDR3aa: CASSMWDTSTDTQYF
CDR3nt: TGTGCCAGTAGTATGTGGGACACCAGCACAGATACGCAGTATTTT

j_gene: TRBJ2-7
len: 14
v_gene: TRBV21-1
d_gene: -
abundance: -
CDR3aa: CASSKGTVSYEQYF
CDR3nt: TGTGCCAGCAGCAAAGGGACAGTCTCCTACGAGCAGTACTTC

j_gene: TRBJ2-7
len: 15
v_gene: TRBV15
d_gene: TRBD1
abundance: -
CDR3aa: CATSSPGTGLYEQYF
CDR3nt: TGTGCCACCAGCAGCCCCGGGACAGGGCTCTACGAGCAGTACTTC

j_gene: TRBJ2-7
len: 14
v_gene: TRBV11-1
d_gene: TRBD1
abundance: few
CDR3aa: CASSPGQGYYEQYF
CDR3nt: TGTGCCAGCAGCCCGGGACAGGGATACTACGAGCAGTACTTC

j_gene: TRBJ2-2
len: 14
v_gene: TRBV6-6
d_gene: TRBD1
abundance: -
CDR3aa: CASSSQQGSGELFF
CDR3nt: TGTGCCAGCAGTTCCCAACAGGGGTCTGGGGAGCTGTTTTTT

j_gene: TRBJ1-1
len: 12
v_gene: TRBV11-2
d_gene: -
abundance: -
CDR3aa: CASSTGTPEAFF
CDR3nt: TGTGCCAGCAGCACCGGGACACCTGAAGCTTTCTTT

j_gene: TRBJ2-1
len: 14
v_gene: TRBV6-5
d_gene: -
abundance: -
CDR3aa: CASSYSWRGDEQFF
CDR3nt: TGTGCCAGCAGTTACTCATGGCGGGGAGACGAGCAGTTCTTC

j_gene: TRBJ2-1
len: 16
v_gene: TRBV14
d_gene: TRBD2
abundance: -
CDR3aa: CASSQDGAGGPNEQFF
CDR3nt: TGTGCCAGCAGCCAAGATGGAGCGGGGGGCCCTAATGAGCAGTTCTTC

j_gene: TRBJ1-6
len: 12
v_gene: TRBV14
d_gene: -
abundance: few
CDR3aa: CASSPLNSPLHF
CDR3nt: TGTGCCAGCAGCCCCTTGAATTCACCCCTCCACTTT

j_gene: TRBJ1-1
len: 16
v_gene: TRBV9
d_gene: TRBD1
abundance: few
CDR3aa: CASIWDRGREDTEAFF
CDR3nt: TGTGCCAGCATATGGGACAGGGGGCGAGAGGACACTGAAGCTTTCTTT

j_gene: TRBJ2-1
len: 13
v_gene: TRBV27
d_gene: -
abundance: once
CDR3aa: CASGNRESNEQFF
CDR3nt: TGTGCCAGCGGAAACAGGGAGAGCAATGAGCAGTTCTTC

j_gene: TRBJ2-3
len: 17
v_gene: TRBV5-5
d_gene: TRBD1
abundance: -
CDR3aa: CASSLLIETGGTDTQYF
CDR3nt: TGTGCCAGCAGCCTGCTAATTGAGACAGGGGGCACAGATACGCAGTATTTT

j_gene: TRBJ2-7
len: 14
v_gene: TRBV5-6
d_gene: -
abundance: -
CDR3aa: CASSLKTKQYEQYF
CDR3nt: TGTGCCAGCAGCTTGAAGACAAAGCAGTACGAGCAGTACTTC

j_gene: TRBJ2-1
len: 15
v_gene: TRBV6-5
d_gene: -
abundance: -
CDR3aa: CASSYLRGLGNEQFF
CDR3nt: TGTGCCAGCAGTTACCTGAGAGGGCTCGGGAATGAGCAGTTCTTC

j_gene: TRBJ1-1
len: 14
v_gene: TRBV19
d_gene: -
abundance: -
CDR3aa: CASRGEGLGTEAFF
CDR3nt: TGTGCCAGTAGGGGGGAGGGATTAGGCACTGAAGCTTTCTTT

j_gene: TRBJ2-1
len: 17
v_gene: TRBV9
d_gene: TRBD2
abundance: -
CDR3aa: CASSASPKAGGNNEQFF
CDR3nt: TGTGCCAGCAGCGCGTCCCCTAAAGCGGGGGGTAACAATGAGCAGTTCTTC